This T cell receptor (beta chain) was sequenced for a study of blood T cell repertoires in COVID-19. Study-level background: Whether acute or convalescent, the COVID-19 samples came from the United States, Italy and Spain. The cDNA or gDNA used as material had been derived from T cells, B-cell-depleted T cells, or PBMCs.

This CDR3 has 18 residues. V was shortened by 0 bases and J by 0 bases, with 18 bases between the two germline ends. Germline CDR1 reads LGHDT; CDR2 reads YNNKEL (reference sequence). TCRdb's table, derived via immunoSEQ multiplex PCR, lists solely in-frame clones and lacks some. Among about 400,000 clones listed, roughly nine tenths were seen once. Sequencing was performed on PBMCs or T cells enriched from blood (not recorded which). The TCR comes from a woman in her 30s who had recovered from COVID-19. V usage is TRBV3-1 (or the pseudogene TRBV3-2) and J usage is TRBJ2-7; perhaps TRBD2 as D (6 bases). CDR3 coding DNA: TGTGCCAGCAGCCAAGATCCCGGGAGACGAGACATCTCCTACGAGCAGTACTTC. Translating it yields CASSQDPGRRDISYEQYF.